Only a few counts were recorded for the clone carrying this T cell receptor beta chain. Assay: immunoSEQ multiplex PCR; the TCRdb copy retains only in-frame clones and omits some. Of about 230,000 clones in the sample, about 88% were seen once. These data come from a study of blood T cell repertoires in COVID-19. The origin of this receptor is a man in his forties with acute or convalescent COVID-19. Material for sequencing was peripheral blood.

CDR3 loop: CSVSTGGNTEAFF. The CDR3 nucleotides are TGCAGCGTTTCCACAGGGGGCAACACTGAAGCTTTCTTT. The V call is TRBV29-1, the J call TRBJ1-1; 9 bases are a match to TRBD1. Germline assignment: CDR1 SQVTM and CDR2 ANQGSEA. The CDR3 runs 13 residues. Unmatched junction bases numbered 3, after V lost 5 bases and J lost 2 bases.